A selection of T cell receptor beta chains follows, all from one sample in a study of blood T cell repertoires in COVID-19. Libraries were prepared by immunoSEQ multiplex PCR; TCRdb keeps only in-frame clonotypes and omits some of them. Of some 400,000 clones listed, approximately 86% are singletons. The specimen sequenced was peripheral blood. Source of these receptors: a human donor in a cohort sampled during active COVID-19. CDR3s include the opening cysteine and the closing phenylalanine or tryptophan. D genes are given only for firm matches. Some rows mark clone size as missing; the rest say once, few, many or name a class of expanded clone.

v_call	d_call	j_call	clone_size	cdr3_nt	cdr3_aa
TRBV30	-	TRBJ2-6	-	TGTGCCTGGAGTGTACGTCTAGCTGGGGCCAACGTCCTGACTTTC	CAWSVRLAGANVLTF
TRBV29-1	-	TRBJ1-3	-	TGCAGCGTGGCCGGACGGCTCGGGGGGAACACCATATATTTT	CSVAGRLGGNTIYF
TRBV27	TRBD2	TRBJ2-7	once	TGTGCCAGCAGTCCGGGACTAGTCGGGTACGAGCAGTACTTC	CASSPGLVGYEQYF
TRBV11-3	-	TRBJ2-1	once	TGTGCCAGCAGCTTAGTCAGTAGCGCCGAAAAGCAGTTCTTC	CASSLVSSAEKQFF
TRBV11-2	-	TRBJ1-3	-	TGTGCCAGCAGCCCGGTATTGGAGACTGGAAACACCATATATTTT	CASSPVLETGNTIYF
TRBV12-5	-	TRBJ2-3	-	TGTGCTAGTGATGGAGGGGTTGCTCATACGCAGTATTTT	CASDGGVAHTQYF
TRBV2	TRBD1	TRBJ1-5	-	TGTGCCAGCGCAGATACAACAGGGGGTGGCAATCAGCCCCAGCATTTT	CASADTTGGGNQPQHF
TRBV6-1	TRBD2	TRBJ2-7	-	TGTGCCAGCAGTGAAGGCAGCGGGGGGGGGAGCGAGCAGTACTTC	CASSEGSGGGSEQYF
TRBV6-1	-	TRBJ1-1	-	TGTGCCAGCAGTGAGGATAGGGGATACCCTGAAGCTTTCTTT	CASSEDRGYPEAFF
TRBV3-1/TRBV3-2	-	TRBJ2-1	-	TGTGCCAGCAGCCGAAACCTTCTTAGCGGTTCCATCTTC	CASSRNLLSGSIF
TRBV7-9	TRBD2	TRBJ2-5	-	TGTGCCAGCAGCTCCCGGACTAGCGGGAGGGATTACCAAGAGACCCAGTACTTC	CASSSRTSGRDYQETQYF
TRBV5-1	TRBD2	TRBJ2-3	-	TGCGCCAGCAGCTTGATGTCCGGGAGGGGAGATACGCAGTATTTT	CASSLMSGRGDTQYF
TRBV29-1	-	TRBJ2-3	-	TGCAGCGTTGAAGATCCCCTCGGAGCGGGTACTAGCACAGATACGCAGTATTTT	CSVEDPLGAGTSTDTQYF
TRBV19	TRBD2	TRBJ2-3	-	TGTGCCAGTAGAAGCTGGGGGAGGGACACAGATACGCAGTATTTT	CASRSWGRDTDTQYF
TRBV10-1	TRBD1	TRBJ2-7	few	TGCGCCAGCAATAGGACAGGAGTCTACGAGCAGTACTTC	CASNRTGVYEQYF
TRBV30	-	TRBJ1-2	-	TGTGCCTGGACGGCGACAGGCGCTAACTATGGCTACACCTTC	CAWTATGANYGYTF
TRBV5-4	-	TRBJ1-3	once	TGTGCCAGCAGCTTTGGGACGGGAGGGCGTTCGGGAAACACCATATATTTT	CASSFGTGGRSGNTIYF
TRBV30	TRBD2	TRBJ2-5	-	TGTGCCTGGAGTCGAGGCGGGGGGCAAGAGACCCAGTACTTC	CAWSRGGGQETQYF
TRBV11-1	TRBD1	TRBJ1-1	once	TGTGCCAGCAGCTCGAGGGGGCTCGGGGCTGAAGCTTTCTTT	CASSSRGLGAEAFF
TRBV9	TRBD1	TRBJ1-2	-	TGTGCCAGCAGCGTAGAACCCGGGACAGGGGGGAGGTATGGCTACACCTTC	CASSVEPGTGGRYGYTF
TRBV6-5	TRBD1	TRBJ2-3	-	TGTGCCAGCAGGACGGGACAGACTAGCACAGATACGCAGTATTTT	CASRTGQTSTDTQYF
TRBV14	-	TRBJ2-7	-	TGTGCCAGCAGCCAATGGGCAGGACAATACGAGCAGTACTTC	CASSQWAGQYEQYF
TRBV7-9	-	TRBJ1-5	-	TGTGCCAGCAGCTTAAACAGTCCCAATCAGCCCCAGCATTTT	CASSLNSPNQPQHF